This T cell receptor (beta chain) stems from a study of beta chain features in type 1 diabetes. The length of the CDR3 is 14 residues. Germline CDR1 MDHEN, CDR2 SYDVKM. V shed 2 bases and J shed 6 bases, with 10 bases lying between them. Expressed TCRB transcripts were sequenced, since all the RNA that had been isolated was reverse transcribed. The table came from immunoSEQ multiplex PCR; TCRdb's copy has only in-frame clones and leaves some out. Among 600,000 to 650,000 clones listed, around 15% were seen once. In this sample, this clone turned up a few times. Cells sorted by CD45RO/CCR7/CD25/CD127/CD95/CD27 comprised CD4+ naive, central memory, regulatory and stem cell-like memory cells.

This rearrangement joins TRBV28 to TRBJ2-2; D possibly corresponds to TRBD1 (6 bases). The sequence derives from a man in his late teens or twenties in good health. The sample consisted of naive CD4+ T cells from blood. The CDR3 loop reads CASSLGQGPGELFF. The DNA for the CDR3 is TGTGCCAGCAGTTTAGGGCAGGGGCCCGGGGAGCTGTTTTTT.